This T cell receptor beta chain was sequenced in a study of PD-L1 blockade in urothelial cancer. Study as a whole: Most patients, about 85% of the roughly 30, were males with bladder-origin cancer. Specimens of blood held a median count of approximately 150,000 T cells.

Note on this clone: Its target is not known.

Pretreatment and on-treatment samples were taken, numbering 1 to 8 per patient. Study-wide results and limits: Below-median pretreatment blood TCR clonality predicted better survival.

The CDR3 has 15 residues. Unmatched junction bases numbered 9, after V lost 2 bases and J lost 7 bases. Germline CDR1 reads SGHNT; CDR2 reads YYREEE (reference sequence). Using immunoSEQ multiplex PCR, the repertoire was profiled, and TCRdb retains in-frame clones only, with some absent. The sample contains more than 35,000 clones, roughly 86% of which appear only once. The sequencing here drew on PBMCs, taken around atezolizumab (anti-PD-L1) treatment. The chain has TRBV5-4 and TRBJ2-3; TRBD2 matches at 8 bases. The sequence was collected from a man aged 65-85 years with urothelial cancer. The CDR3 region has the DNA TGTGCCAGCAGCTTTGAGTCGCAGCGGGGGAATACGCAGTATTTT. Its protein product is CASSFESQRGNTQYF.